The subject of this entry is one T cell receptor beta chain. The data stem from a study of blood T cells in healthy people across ages. The use of a sample-barcoded 5' primer and a J-beta primer mix characterized a second PCR of about 6 to 11 cycles. Unique molecular identifiers of 12 random nucleotides labeled each cDNA. TCRdb re-derived calls from the 5' RACE reads in MiXCR, one entry per CDR3 protein. This sample carries about 800,000 distinct CDR3 sequences, 20% to 25% of them seen once, and the ten largest clones take approximately 4%. Per germline, CDR1 SQVTM and CDR2 ANQGSEA. The CDR3 runs to 13 residues. These data are also associated with another study on T cells of mothers and their children. That source adds: Six children and their three healthy Caucasian mothers were the donors. Reads obtained per mother exceeded 9.5 million TCR beta CDR3 reads, with roughly 3.1 million obtained per child. Mother-child pairs who were related displayed a slightly higher overlap than unrelated pairs, a difference that was non-significant.

Sequencing used blood. The TCR was taken from a boy between 10 and 17 years old in good health. This chain joins TRBV29-1 and TRBJ2-5, with 9 nucleotides matching TRBD2. The J call could be wrong; TRBJ2-1 is a better fit for the DNA end. The CDR3 reads CSAAGLAHNEQFF. The CDR3 DNA is TGCAGCGCCGCGGGACTAGCCCACAATGAGCAGTTCTTC.